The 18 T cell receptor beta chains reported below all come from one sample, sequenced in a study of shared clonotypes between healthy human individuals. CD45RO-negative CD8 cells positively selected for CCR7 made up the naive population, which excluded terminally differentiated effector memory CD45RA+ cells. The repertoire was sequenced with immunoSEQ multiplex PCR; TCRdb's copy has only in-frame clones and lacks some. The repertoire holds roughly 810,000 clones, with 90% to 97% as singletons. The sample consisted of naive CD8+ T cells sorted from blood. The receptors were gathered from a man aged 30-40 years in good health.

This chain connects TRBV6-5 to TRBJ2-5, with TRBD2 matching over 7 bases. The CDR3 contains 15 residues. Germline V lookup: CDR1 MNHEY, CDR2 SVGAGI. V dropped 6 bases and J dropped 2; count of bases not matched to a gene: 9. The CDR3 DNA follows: TGTGCCAGCAGAACCGGGACTATTATACAAGAGACCCAGTACTTC. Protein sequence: CASRTGTIIQETQYF.

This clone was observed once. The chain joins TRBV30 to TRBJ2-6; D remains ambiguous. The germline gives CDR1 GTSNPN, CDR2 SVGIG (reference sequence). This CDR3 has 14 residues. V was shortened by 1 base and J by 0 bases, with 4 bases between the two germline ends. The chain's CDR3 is CAWSENSGANVLTF. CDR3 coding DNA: TGTGCCTGGAGTGAAAACTCTGGGGCCAACGTCCTGACTTTC.

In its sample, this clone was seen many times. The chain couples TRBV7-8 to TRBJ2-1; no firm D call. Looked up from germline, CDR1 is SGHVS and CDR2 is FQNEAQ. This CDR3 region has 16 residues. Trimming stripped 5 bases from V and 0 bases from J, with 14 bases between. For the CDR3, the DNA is TGTGCCAGCAGCCTATTAGAGGCGGCCTCCTACAATGAGCAGTTCTTC. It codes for CASSLLEAASYNEQFF.

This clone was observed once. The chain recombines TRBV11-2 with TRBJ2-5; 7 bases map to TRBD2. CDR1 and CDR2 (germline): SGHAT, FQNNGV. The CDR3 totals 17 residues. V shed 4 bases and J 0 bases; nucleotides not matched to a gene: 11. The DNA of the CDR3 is TGTGCCAGCAGCTCAGTCCTAGCGGCAACGTACCAAGAGACCCAGTACTTC. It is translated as CASSSVLAATYQETQYF.

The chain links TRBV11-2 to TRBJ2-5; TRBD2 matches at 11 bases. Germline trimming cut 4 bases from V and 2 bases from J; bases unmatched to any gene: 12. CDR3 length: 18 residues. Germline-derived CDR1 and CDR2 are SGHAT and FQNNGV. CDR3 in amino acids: CASSSLRTSGFPQETQYF. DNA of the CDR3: TGTGCCAGCAGCTCCCTGAGGACTAGCGGGTTCCCACAAGAGACCCAGTACTTC. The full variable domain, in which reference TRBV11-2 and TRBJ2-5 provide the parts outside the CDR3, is EAGVAQSPRYKIIEKRQSVAFWCNPISGHATLYWYQQILGQGPKLLIQFQNNGVVDDSQLPKDRFSAERLKGVDSTLKIQPAKLEDSAVYLCASSSLRTSGFPQETQYFGPGTRLLVL.

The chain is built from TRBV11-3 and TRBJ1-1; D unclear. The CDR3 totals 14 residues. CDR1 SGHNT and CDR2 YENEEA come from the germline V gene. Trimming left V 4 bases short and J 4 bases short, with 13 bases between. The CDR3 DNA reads TGTGCCAGCAGCTCCCTCGAGGAGCCCACTGAAGCTTTCTTT. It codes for CASSSLEEPTEAFF.

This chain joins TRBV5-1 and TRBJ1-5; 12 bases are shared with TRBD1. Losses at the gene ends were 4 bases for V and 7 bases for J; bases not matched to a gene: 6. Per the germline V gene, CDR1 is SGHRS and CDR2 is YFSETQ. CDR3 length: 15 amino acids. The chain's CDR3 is CASSPGTGGLQPQHF. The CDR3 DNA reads TGCGCCAGCAGCCCTGGGACAGGGGGCTTGCAGCCCCAGCATTTT.

The CDR3, as DNA: TGTGCCAGCAGACTAGCGGGAGGGGTCACCGGGGAGCTGTTTTTT. The encoded protein is CASRLAGGVTGELFF. The chain has TRBV5-4 and TRBJ2-2; TRBD2 agrees at 13 bases. This CDR3 has 15 residues. The V gene's germline CDR1 is SGHNT and CDR2 YYREEE (reference sequence). V lost 5 bases to trimming and J lost 4 bases; unmatched junction nucleotides: 2.

CDR3 amino acids: CASSSTPGEKNTF. The CDR3 DNA sequence: TGTGCCAGCAGCTCCACACCCGGAGAAAAGAACACCTTC. The genes are TRBV7-6 and TRBJ1-2; the D is unclear. V lost 4 bases and J lost 12, with 18 bases in between. This CDR3 has 13 amino acids. Germline CDR1 reads SGHVS; CDR2 reads FNYEAQ.

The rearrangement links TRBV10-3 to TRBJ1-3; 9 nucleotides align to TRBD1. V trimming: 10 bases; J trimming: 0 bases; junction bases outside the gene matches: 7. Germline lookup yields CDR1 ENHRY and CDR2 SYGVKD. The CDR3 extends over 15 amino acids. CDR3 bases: TGTGCCACTCTACCGACAGGGGGCTCTGGAAACACCATATATTTT. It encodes CATLPTGGSGNTIYF.

CDR3 nucleotides: TGTGCCAGCAGCTGGGATGGGGGTGAGCAGTTCTTC. This translates into CASSWDGGEQFF. The chain joins TRBV5-4 to TRBJ2-1, with D perhaps given as TRBD1 or TRBD2 (5 bases each). This CDR3 has 12 amino acids. Trimming stripped 3 bases from V and 9 bases from J, with 10 bases between. The germline gives CDR1 SGHNT, CDR2 YYREEE (reference sequence).

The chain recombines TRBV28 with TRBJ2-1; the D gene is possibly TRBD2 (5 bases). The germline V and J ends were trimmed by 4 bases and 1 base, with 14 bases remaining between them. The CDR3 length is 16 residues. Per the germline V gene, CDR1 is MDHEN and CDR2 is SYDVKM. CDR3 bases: TGTGCCAGCAGTTCCGGTCGAGGGTGGTCCTACAATGAGCAGTTCTTC. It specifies CASSSGRGWSYNEQFF.

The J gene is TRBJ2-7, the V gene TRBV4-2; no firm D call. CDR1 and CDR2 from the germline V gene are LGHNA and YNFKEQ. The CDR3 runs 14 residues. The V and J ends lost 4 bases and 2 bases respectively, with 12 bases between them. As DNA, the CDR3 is TGTGCCAGCAGCCTCTATATTGGCCCCTACGAGCAGTACTTC. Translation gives CASSLYIGPYEQYF.

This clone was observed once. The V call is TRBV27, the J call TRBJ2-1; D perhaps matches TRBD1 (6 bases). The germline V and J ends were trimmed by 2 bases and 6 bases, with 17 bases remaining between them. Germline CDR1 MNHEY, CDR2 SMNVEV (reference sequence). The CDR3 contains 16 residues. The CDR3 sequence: CASSLKQGWAINEQFF. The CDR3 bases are TGTGCCAGCAGTTTAAAACAGGGATGGGCTATCAATGAGCAGTTCTTC.

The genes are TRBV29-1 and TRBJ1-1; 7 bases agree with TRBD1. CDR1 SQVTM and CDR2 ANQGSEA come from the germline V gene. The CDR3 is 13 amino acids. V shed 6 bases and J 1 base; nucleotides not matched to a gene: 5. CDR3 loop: CSVDGTENTEAFF. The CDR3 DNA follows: TGCAGCGTAGATGGGACAGAGAACACTGAAGCTTTCTTT.

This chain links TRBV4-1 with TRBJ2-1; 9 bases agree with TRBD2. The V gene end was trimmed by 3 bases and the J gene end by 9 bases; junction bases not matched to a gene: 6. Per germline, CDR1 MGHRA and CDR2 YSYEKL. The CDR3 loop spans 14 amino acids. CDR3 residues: CASSHEREASEQFF. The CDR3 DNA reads TGCGCCAGCAGCCATGAGCGGGAGGCCTCTGAGCAGTTCTTC.

In DNA form, the CDR3 reads TGTGCCAGCAGTGAATGGGTATATCCAGGGAACACCGGGGAGCTGTTTTTT. Protein: CASSEWVYPGNTGELFF. The gene calls are TRBV2 and TRBJ2-2; D unclear. The V end lost 2 bases, the J end lost 1 base, and 14 bases lay between the germline ends. Per germline, CDR1 SNHLY and CDR2 FYNNEI. The CDR3 runs 17 residues.

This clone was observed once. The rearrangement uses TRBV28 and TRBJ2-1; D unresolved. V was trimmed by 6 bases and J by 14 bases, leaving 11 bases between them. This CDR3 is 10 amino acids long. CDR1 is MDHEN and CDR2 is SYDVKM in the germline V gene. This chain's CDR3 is CASSGPLEFF. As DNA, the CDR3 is TGTGCCAGCAGCGGACCTTTGGAGTTCTTC. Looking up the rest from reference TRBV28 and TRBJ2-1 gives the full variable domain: DVKVTQSSRYLVKRTGEKVFLECVQDMDHENMFWYRQDPGLGLRLIYFSYDVKMKEKGDIPEGYSVSREKKERFSLILESASTNQTSMYLCASSGPLEFFGPGTRLTVL.